The rows below give T cell receptor beta chains drawn from one sample of a study of T-cell memory formation after mild COVID-19. From the 5' RACE reads, TCRdb called clonotypes with MiXCR, one entry per CDR3 protein. The data show about 350,000 distinct CDR3 sequences, with around 13% seen just once and about 24% held by the top ten. Sequenced input: PBMCs or a T cell subset sorted from them (not recorded which). The receptors here all came from a man aged 18 to 29 who had mild COVID-19 (a few samples of this study predate the infection). Cell type and time point are not known. Each CDR3 is given with its conserved first and last residue. Each record gives: CDR3 DNA, CDR3 protein, D gene, clone size, V gene, J gene. The D gene is left open where the match is weak. A clone size is listed for some rows: how often the clone was seen (once, few, many), or a class if it is expanded.

TGCGCCAGCAGCCGGACGACAGGGCCAACGCACTCTGGGGCCAACGTCCTGACTTTC,CASSRTTGPTHSGANVLTF,TRBD1,few,TRBV5-1,TRBJ2-6
TGCGCCAGCAGCTTGGCAGGACAGGGCACAGATACGCAGTATTTT,CASSLAGQGTDTQYF,TRBD1,many,TRBV5-1,TRBJ2-3
TGCGCCAGCAGCCAAGACCTTTTAGGGAGTGGGACCCAGTACTTC,CASSQDLLGSGTQYF,-,-,TRBV4-3,TRBJ2-5
TGTGCCAGCAGCCTTACGGGGGGGGAAGCCTACGAGCAGTACTTC,CASSLTGGEAYEQYF,-,-,TRBV21-1,TRBJ2-7
TGTGCCAGCAGTTGGTTCCGACGGCGATTCACAGATACGCAGTATTTT,CASSWFRRRFTDTQYF,-,many,TRBV7-9,TRBJ2-3
TGTGCCAGCAGTAAAACGGGACTCCGATACAATGAGCAGTTCTTC,CASSKTGLRYNEQFF,-,many,TRBV12-3/TRBV12-4,TRBJ2-1
TGCAGTGCTAGAGATTTTAGACTTTCCTACGAGCAGTACTTC,CSARDFRLSYEQYF,-,many,TRBV20-1,TRBJ2-7
TGTGCCAGCAGTATGGAGAGGGCTCAGCCCCAGCATTTT,CASSMERAQPQHF,-,-,TRBV12-3/TRBV12-4,TRBJ1-5
TGTGCCAGCAGCTTCGGGGGGAACAATCAGCCCCAGCATTTT,CASSFGGNNQPQHF,-,-,TRBV5-4,TRBJ1-5
TGTGCCAGCAGCTTAGCGGCGGGGCGGGATGAGCAGTTCTTC,CASSLAAGRDEQFF,-,-,TRBV7-2,TRBJ2-1
TGCAGTGCTAGCCAACAGGGGTTCGGCGAAAAACTGTTTTTT,CSASQQGFGEKLFF,TRBD1,few,TRBV20-1,TRBJ1-4
TGTGCCAGCAGCTTCCTGAACCTCAATCAGCCCCAGCATTTT,CASSFLNLNQPQHF,-,many,TRBV12-3/TRBV12-4,TRBJ1-5
TGTGCCAGCCGGGACAGCTTCACAGATACGCAGTATTTT,CASRDSFTDTQYF,TRBD1,-,TRBV12-3/TRBV12-4,TRBJ2-3
TGTGCCAGCATTCCAAGCGGGGGGGGATCCTACAATGAGCAGTTCTTC,CASIPSGGGSYNEQFF,TRBD2,many,TRBV11-2,TRBJ2-1
TGTGCCAGCAGTTCAAACGAGGACAGGGACCGGCTTGATACGCAGTATTTT,CASSSNEDRDRLDTQYF,TRBD1,-,TRBV12-3/TRBV12-4,TRBJ2-3
TGCGCCAGCAGCTTGGGACAGGGGGATAGGGGTGAGCAGTTCTTC,CASSLGQGDRGEQFF,TRBD1,-,TRBV5-1,TRBJ2-1
TGTGCCAGCAGCCGGGGGGGGTACTACACAGATACGCAGTATTTT,CASSRGGYYTDTQYF,TRBD2,few,TRBV12-3/TRBV12-4,TRBJ2-3
TGTGCCAGCAGCTTAAATATAGGGCTCGGCTCACCCCTCCACTTT,CASSLNIGLGSPLHF,-,-,TRBV7-2,TRBJ1-6
TGTGCCAGCAGCCGGGATGGGGGACAGTTCTACGAGCAGTACTTC,CASSRDGGQFYEQYF,TRBD1,-,TRBV6-6,TRBJ2-7
TGTGCCAGCAGCTCAGGCGTTGAGCAGTTCTTC,CASSSGVEQFF,-,-,TRBV7-6,TRBJ2-1
TGCAGCGCAACGCCGGCCGCGGGACAAGCCGATTTT,CSATPAAGQADF,-,many,TRBV29-1,TRBJ2-3
TGCGCCAGCAGCTTGATGGAGGTGAATCAAGATACGCAGTATTTT,CASSLMEVNQDTQYF,-,few,TRBV5-1,TRBJ2-3
TGTGCCAGCAGCTTAAGGAGGACGGCGGCCGCAACTAATGAAAAACTGTTTTTT,CASSLRRTAAATNEKLFF,-,few,TRBV7-8,TRBJ1-4
TGCGCCAGCAGGGCAACGCCTACCTCTGGGGCCAACGTCCTGACTTTC,CASRATPTSGANVLTF,-,-,TRBV5-1,TRBJ2-6
TGTGCCAGCAGCCCGAGGGGACTAGCGGGGGGTGGTGAGCAGTTCTTC,CASSPRGLAGGGEQFF,TRBD2,few,TRBV7-2,TRBJ2-1
TGTGCCAGCAGCTTAGAAGTGGGACACCGACCCCAGCATTTT,CASSLEVGHRPQHF,-,-,TRBV7-6,TRBJ1-5
TGTGCCACCAGCAGAAACCCCAGCCAGCAGTACTTC,CATSRNPSQQYF,-,-,TRBV15,TRBJ2-7
TGTGCCAGCAGCTTAGAGGTTGGGCAGGGGAGGAGAGGCTACACCTTC,CASSLEVGQGRRGYTF,-,-,TRBV7-8,TRBJ1-2
TGCGCCAGCAGTCGGACCTACTATGAGCAGTTCTTC,CASSRTYYEQFF,-,-,TRBV23-1,TRBJ2-1
TGTGCCAGCAGCCAATTTGGGCAGCGCACAGATACGCAGTATTTT,CASSQFGQRTDTQYF,-,few,TRBV14,TRBJ2-3
TGTGCCAGCAGTCCCGTTTCCTTCAATCAGCCCCAGCATTTT,CASSPVSFNQPQHF,-,few,TRBV5-5,TRBJ1-5
TGTGCCAGCAGTCTCCAGGGGGGGTATAATTCACCCCTCCACTTT,CASSLQGGYNSPLHF,TRBD1,few,TRBV12-3/TRBV12-4,TRBJ1-6
TGTGCCACCAGCAAAATATCACAAGAGACCCAGTACTTC,CATSKISQETQYF,-,few,TRBV15,TRBJ2-5
TGCAGCGTTGTGGGACAGGGGCCGATGGGCTACACCTTC,CSVVGQGPMGYTF,TRBD1,-,TRBV29-1,TRBJ1-2
TGTGCCAGCAGCTTAGGCTGGGGGGCAGACAATGAGCAGTTCTTC,CASSLGWGADNEQFF,-,-,TRBV11-2,TRBJ2-1
TGTGCCAGCAGTGACGTGATCGGGGGAAGGGCTTTCTTT,CASSDVIGGRAFF,-,few,TRBV2,TRBJ1-1
TGTGCCACCAGCACGTACCGAACAACTAATGAAAAACTGTTTTTT,CATSTYRTTNEKLFF,-,-,TRBV15,TRBJ1-4
TGCGCCAGCAGCTCCGGGACAGGTTTTTTCTACGAGCAGTACTTC,CASSSGTGFFYEQYF,TRBD1,-,TRBV5-1,TRBJ2-7
TGCAGCGTTGAATCGGGACATGGCTACACCTTC,CSVESGHGYTF,-,-,TRBV29-1,TRBJ1-2
TGTGCCACCAGTCCGGGACAGGCATACACCGGGGAGCTGTTTTTT,CATSPGQAYTGELFF,TRBD1,-,TRBV24-1,TRBJ2-2
TGTGCCAGCAGCCCAACAGGGACAACTAATGAAAAACTGTTTTTT,CASSPTGTTNEKLFF,-,few,TRBV9,TRBJ1-4
TGTGCCAGCAGCTTATGGGCTCGGGGTGAAGCTTTCTTT,CASSLWARGEAFF,-,few,TRBV7-8,TRBJ1-1